The 4 T cell receptor beta chains presented below share a single source sample, sequenced in a study of pediatric ulcerative colitis. The repertoire was sequenced with immunoSEQ multiplex PCR; TCRdb's copy has only in-frame clones and lacks some. The sample contains tens of thousands of clones, about 89% of which appear only once. The sequenced sample was blood. Every receptor here comes from a boy aged 5-17 years who was a control in a study of pediatric ulcerative colitis.

The chain recombines TRBV6-4 with TRBJ2-2, with 10 bases matching TRBD2. The germline CDR1 and CDR2 sequences are MRHNA and SNTAGT. The CDR3 runs 17 residues. V shed 4 bases, J shed 0 bases, and the junction held 5 bases outside the gene matches. CDR3 DNA sequence: TGTGCCAGCAGTGCCGGGACTAGCGACCCGAACACCGGGGAGCTGTTTTTT. This encodes CASSAGTSDPNTGELFF.

The chain couples TRBV6-6 to TRBJ1-6; tentative D call: TRBD1 (5 bases). The CDR3 has 16 amino acids. Germline values: CDR1 MNHNY, CDR2 SVGAGI (reference sequence). Trimming left V 4 bases short and J 6 bases short, with 16 bases between. This chain's CDR3 is CASSFYDSGTNSPLHF. CDR3 DNA: TGTGCCAGCAGTTTTTACGACAGTGGGACTAATTCACCCCTCCACTTT.

The chain recombines TRBV7-2 with TRBJ1-1; D gene ambiguous. CDR1 and CDR2 (germline): SGHTA, FQGNSA. The CDR3 sequence is 17 residues long. Trimming took 2 bases from V and 1 from J, leaving 17 bases between them. The DNA of the CDR3 is TGTGCCAGCAGCTTAAATTTGATTTGGGAGAGGAACACTGAAGCTTTCTTT. This gives the protein CASSLNLIWERNTEAFF.

This sequence joins TRBV25-1 and TRBJ2-3; TRBD2 matches 9 bases. The V gene's germline CDR1 is MGHDK and CDR2 SYGVNS. V trimming: 3 bases; J trimming: 6 bases; junction bases outside the gene matches: 4. CDR3 length: 14 residues. The CDR3 loop reads CASSDGLAGDTQYF. In DNA, the CDR3 is TGTGCCAGCAGTGATGGGCTAGCGGGGGATACGCAGTATTTT. Variable domain in full (rest from reference TRBV25-1 and TRBJ2-3): EADIYQTPRYLVIGTGKKITLECSQTMGHDKMYWYQQDPGMELHLIHYSYGVNSTEKGDLSSESTVSRIRTEHFPLTLESARPSHTSQYLCASSDGLAGDTQYFGPGTRLTVL.